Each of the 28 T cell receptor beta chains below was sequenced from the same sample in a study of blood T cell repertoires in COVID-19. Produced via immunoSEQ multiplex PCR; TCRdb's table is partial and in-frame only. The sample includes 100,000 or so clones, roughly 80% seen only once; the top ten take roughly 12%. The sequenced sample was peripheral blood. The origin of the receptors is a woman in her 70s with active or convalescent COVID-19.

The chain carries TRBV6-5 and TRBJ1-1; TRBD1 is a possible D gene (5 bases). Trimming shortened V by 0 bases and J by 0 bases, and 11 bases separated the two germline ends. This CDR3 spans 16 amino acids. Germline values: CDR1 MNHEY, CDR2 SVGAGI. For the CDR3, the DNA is TGTGCCAGCAGTTACTCGATTAAAGGGGTGAACACTGAAGCTTTCTTT. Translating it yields CASSYSIKGVNTEAFF.

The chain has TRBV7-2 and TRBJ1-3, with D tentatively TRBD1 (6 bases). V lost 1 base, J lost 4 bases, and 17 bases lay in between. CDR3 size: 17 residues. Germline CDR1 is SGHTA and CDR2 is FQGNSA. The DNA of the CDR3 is TGTGCCAGCAGCTTAGGGTCCCGGGGGGCGGGAGGAAACACCATATATTTT. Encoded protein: CASSLGSRGAGGNTIYF.

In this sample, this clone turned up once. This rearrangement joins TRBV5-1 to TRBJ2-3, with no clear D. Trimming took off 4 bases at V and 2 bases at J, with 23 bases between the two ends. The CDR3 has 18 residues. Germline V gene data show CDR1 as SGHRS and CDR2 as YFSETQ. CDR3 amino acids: CASSPANSPLPFTDTQYF. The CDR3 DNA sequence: TGCGCCAGCAGCCCAGCAAATAGCCCTCTCCCCTTCACAGATACGCAGTATTTT.

CDR3 coding DNA: TGTGCCAGTAGTATCTCACAGGGAGAGGTAGAGCAGTACTTC. As protein: CASSISQGEVEQYF. The rearrangement uses TRBV19 and TRBJ2-7; possible D gene TRBD1, 6 bases. Germline values: CDR1 LNHDA, CDR2 SQIVND (reference sequence). V lost 3 bases, J lost 7 bases, and 16 bases lay in between. CDR3 length: 14 residues.

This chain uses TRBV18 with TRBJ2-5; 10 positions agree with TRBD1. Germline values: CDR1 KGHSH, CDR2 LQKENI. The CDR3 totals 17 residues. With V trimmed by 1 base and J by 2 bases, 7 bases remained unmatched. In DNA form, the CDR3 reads TGTGCCAGCTCACCACTGAGGGGACAGGGGAGGCAAGAGACCCAGTACTTC. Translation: CASSPLRGQGRQETQYF. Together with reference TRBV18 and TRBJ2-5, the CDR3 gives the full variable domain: NAGVMQNPRHLVRRRGQEARLRCSPMKGHSHVYWYRQLPEEGLKFMVYLQKENIIDESGMPKERFSAEFPKEGPSILRIQQVVRGDSAAYFCASSPLRGQGRQETQYFGPGTRLLVL.

This chain's CDR3 is CRTEYTEAFF. In DNA, the CDR3 is TGCAGGACAGAATACACTGAAGCTTTCTTT. The chain combines TRBV20-1 with TRBJ1-1; D is possibly TRBD1 (5 bases). Germline lookup yields CDR1 DFQATT and CDR2 SNEGSKA (reference sequence). This CDR3 region has 10 residues.

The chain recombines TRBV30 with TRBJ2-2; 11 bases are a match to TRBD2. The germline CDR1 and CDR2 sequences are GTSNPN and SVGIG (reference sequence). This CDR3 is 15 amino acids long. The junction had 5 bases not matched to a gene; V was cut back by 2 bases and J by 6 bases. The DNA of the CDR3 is TGTGCCTGGAGTCAACTAGCGGGGGAATCCGGGGAGCTGTTTTTT. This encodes CAWSQLAGESGELFF.

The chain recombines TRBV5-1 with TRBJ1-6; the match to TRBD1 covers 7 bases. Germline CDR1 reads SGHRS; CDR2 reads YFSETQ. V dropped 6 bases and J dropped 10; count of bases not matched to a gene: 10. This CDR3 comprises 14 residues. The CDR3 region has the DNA TGCGCCAGCACCCCCGGTCAGGGGGAATCACCCCTCCACTTT. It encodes CASTPGQGESPLHF.

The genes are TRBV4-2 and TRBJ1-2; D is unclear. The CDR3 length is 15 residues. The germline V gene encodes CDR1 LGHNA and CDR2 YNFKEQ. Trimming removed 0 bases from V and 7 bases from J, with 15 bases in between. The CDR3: CASSQDRWGGSGYTF. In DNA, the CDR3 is TGTGCCAGCAGCCAAGATAGGTGGGGAGGTTCTGGCTACACCTTC.

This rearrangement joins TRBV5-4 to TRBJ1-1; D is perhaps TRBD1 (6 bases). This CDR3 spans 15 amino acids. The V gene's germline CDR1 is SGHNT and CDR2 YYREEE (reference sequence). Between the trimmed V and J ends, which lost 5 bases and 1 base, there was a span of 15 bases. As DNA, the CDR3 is TGTGCCAGCAGTCCGGTCCCGACAGGGAACACTGAAGCTTTCTTT. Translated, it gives CASSPVPTGNTEAFF. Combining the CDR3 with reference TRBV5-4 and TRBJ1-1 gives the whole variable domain ETGVTQSPTHLIKTRGQQVTLRCSSQSGHNTVSWYQQALGQGPQFIFQYYREEENGRGNFPPRFSGLQFPNYSSELNVNALELDDSALYLCASSPVPTGNTEAFFGQGTRLTVV.

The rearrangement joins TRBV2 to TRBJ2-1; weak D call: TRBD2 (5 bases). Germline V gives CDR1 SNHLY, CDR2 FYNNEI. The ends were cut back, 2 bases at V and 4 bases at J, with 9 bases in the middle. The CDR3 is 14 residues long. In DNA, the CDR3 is TGTGCCAGCAGTGAAAGAGGGATTTACAATGAGCAGTTCTTC. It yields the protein CASSERGIYNEQFF.

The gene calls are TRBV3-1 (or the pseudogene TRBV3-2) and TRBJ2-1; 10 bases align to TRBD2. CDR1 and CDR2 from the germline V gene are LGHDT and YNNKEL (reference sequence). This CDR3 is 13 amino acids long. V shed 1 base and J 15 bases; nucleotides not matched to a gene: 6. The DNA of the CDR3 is TGTGCCAGCAGCCAAGGGCTAGCGGGGGTGCGGTTCTTC. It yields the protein CASSQGLAGVRFF.

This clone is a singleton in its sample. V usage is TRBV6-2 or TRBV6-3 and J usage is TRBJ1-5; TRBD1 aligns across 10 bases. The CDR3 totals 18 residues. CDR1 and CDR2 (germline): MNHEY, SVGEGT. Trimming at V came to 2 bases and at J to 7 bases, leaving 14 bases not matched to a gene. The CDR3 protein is CASSYEPGAGTGDQPQHF. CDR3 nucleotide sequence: TGTGCCAGCAGTTACGAGCCAGGAGCCGGGACAGGGGACCAGCCCCAGCATTTT.

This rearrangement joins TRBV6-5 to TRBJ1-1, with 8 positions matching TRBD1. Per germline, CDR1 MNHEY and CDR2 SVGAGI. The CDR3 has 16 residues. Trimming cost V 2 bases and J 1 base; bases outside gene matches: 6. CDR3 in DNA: TGTGCCAGCAGTTACCGTGGACAGGGCCCGAACACTGAAGCTTTCTTT. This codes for CASSYRGQGPNTEAFF.

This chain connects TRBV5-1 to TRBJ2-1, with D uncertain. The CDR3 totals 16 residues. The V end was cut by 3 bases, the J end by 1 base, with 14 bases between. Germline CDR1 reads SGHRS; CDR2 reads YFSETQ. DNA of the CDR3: TGCGCCAGCAGCTCCTATACAGCTTCTTCCTACAATGAGCAGTTCTTC. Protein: CASSSYTASSYNEQFF.

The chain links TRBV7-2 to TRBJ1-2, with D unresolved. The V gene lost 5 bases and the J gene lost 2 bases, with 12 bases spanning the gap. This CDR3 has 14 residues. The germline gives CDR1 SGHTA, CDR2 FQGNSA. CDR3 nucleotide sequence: TGTGCCAGCAGCCCGACTCGGGTCAACTATGGCTACACCTTC. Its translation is CASSPTRVNYGYTF.

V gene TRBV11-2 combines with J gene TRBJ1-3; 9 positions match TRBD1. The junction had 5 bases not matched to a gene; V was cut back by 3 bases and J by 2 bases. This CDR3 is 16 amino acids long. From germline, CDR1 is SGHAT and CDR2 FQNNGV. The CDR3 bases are TGTGCCAGCAGCTTGTTCGGGACAGGGACTGGAAACACCATATATTTT. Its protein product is CASSLFGTGTGNTIYF.

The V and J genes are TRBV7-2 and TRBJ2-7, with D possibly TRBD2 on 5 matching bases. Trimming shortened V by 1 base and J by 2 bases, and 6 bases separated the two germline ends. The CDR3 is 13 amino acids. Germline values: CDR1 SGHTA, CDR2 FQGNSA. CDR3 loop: CASSLVGTYEQYF. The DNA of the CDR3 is TGTGCCAGCAGCTTAGTCGGGACCTACGAGCAGTACTTC.

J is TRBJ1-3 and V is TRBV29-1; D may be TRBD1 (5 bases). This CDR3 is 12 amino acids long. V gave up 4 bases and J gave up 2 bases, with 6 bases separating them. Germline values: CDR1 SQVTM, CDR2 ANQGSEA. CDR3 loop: CSVAGAGNTIYF. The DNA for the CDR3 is TGCAGCGTTGCGGGGGCTGGAAACACCATATATTTT.

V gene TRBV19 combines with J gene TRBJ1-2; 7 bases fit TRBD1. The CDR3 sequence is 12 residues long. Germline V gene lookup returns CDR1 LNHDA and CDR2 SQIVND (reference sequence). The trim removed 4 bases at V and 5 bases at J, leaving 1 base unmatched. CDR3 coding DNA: TGTGCCAGTAGTAGGGGACAGTATGGCTACACCTTC. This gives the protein CASSRGQYGYTF.

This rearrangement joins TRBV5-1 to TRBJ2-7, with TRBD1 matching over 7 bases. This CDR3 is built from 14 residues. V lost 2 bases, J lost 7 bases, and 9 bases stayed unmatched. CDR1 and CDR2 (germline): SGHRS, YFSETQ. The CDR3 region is CASSFPDRTGEQYF. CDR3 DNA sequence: TGCGCCAGCAGCTTCCCGGACAGGACGGGTGAGCAGTACTTC.

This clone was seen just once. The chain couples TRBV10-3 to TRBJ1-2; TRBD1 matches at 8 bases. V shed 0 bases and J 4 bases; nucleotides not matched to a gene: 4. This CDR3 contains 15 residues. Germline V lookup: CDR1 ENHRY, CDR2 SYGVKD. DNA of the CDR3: TGTGCCATCAGTGAGTCTACAGGGGGAGTCTATGGCTACACCTTC. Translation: CAISESTGGVYGYTF.

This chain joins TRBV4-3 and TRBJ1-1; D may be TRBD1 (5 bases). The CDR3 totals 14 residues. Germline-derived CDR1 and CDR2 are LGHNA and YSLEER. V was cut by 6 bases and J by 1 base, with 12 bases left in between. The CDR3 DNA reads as TGCGCCAGCAGTGGGGGGACCAGGAACACTGAAGCTTTCTTT. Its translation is CASSGGTRNTEAFF.

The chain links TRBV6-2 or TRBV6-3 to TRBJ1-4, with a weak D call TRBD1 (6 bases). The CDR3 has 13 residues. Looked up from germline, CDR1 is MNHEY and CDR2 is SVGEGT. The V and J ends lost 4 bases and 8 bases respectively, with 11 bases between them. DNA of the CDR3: TGTGCCAGCAGTTTTCAGGGGCGGGAAAAACTGTTTTTT. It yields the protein CASSFQGREKLFF.

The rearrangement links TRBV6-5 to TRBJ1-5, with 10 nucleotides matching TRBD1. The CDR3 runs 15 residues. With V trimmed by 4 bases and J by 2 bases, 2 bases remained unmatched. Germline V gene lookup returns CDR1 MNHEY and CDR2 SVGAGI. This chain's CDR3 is CASSSGTGGNQPQHF. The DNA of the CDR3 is TGTGCCAGCAGTTCGGGGACAGGGGGCAATCAGCCCCAGCATTTT.

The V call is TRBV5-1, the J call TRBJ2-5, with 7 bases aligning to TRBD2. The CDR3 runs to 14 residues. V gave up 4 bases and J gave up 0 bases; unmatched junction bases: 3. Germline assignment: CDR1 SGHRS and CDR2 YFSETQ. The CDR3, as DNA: TGCGCCAGCAGCCCCGGGACTAACCAAGAGACCCAGTACTTC. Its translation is CASSPGTNQETQYF.

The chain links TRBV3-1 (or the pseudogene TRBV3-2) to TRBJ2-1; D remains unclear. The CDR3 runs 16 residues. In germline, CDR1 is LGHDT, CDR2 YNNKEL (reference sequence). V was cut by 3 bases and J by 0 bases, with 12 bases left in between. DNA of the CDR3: TGTGCCAGCAGCCAGAGCAGACTGAGCTCCTACAATGAGCAGTTCTTC. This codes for CASSQSRLSSYNEQFF.

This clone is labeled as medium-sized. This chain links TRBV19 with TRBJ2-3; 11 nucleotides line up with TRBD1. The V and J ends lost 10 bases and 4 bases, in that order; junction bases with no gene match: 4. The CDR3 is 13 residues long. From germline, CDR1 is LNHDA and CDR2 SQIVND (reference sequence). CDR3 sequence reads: CATTGQGADTQYF. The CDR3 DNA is TGTGCCACCACGGGACAGGGGGCAGATACGCAGTATTTT.